This is a list of T cell receptor beta chains from one sample in a study of tumor-infiltrating lymphocytes in primary liver carcinoma. TCRdb processed the multiplex PCR reads anew with MiXCR; each CDR3 protein has one entry. This table holds some 190,000 distinct CDR3 sequences, around 60% found once. Sequenced input: peripheral blood. Receptor source: a man aged 35 to 55 with primary liver carcinoma and hepatitis B virus infection. Each CDR3 is given with its conserved first and last residue. The order of the fields is D gene, V gene, clone size, J gene, CDR3 length, CDR3 DNA, CDR3 protein. A D gene is named only where the DNA matches it firmly. The size entry is marked missing in some rows and otherwise reads once, few, many or a size class.

>NA|TRBV11-2|NA|TRBJ2-5|15
TGTGCCAGCAGCACCGGACAGGGAGGGCAAGACACTCAGTACTTC
CASSTGQGGQDTQYF
>NA|TRBV6-6|many|TRBJ1-4|15
TGTGCCAGCAGTTACTCGCTTGCAACTAATGAAAAACTGTTTTTT
CASSYSLATNEKLFF
>NA|TRBV4-1|NA|TRBJ1-3|15
TGCGCCAGCAGCCAATCCCAGGGCTCTGGAAACACCATATATTTT
CASSQSQGSGNTIYF
>NA|TRBV5-1|NA|TRBJ2-1|15
TGCGCCAGCAGCTTGTGGAGTGAGGGCCGAAATGAGCAGTTCTTC
CASSLWSEGRNEQFF
>TRBD2|TRBV6-2/TRBV6-3|NA|TRBJ2-1|16
TGTGCCAGCAGGGCTCTAGGACTAGCGGGAGGCTATGATCAGTTCTTC
CASRALGLAGGYDQFF
>NA|TRBV7-8|NA|TRBJ2-5|13
TGTGCCAGCGGCTTAACAGGGAAAGAGACCCAGTACTTC
CASGLTGKETQYF
>TRBD2|TRBV12-3/TRBV12-4|NA|TRBJ2-7|13
TGTACCAGTGGGAGGGCCCATTCCTACGAGCAGTACTTC
CTSGRAHSYEQYF
>TRBD2|TRBV30|NA|TRBJ2-5|17
TGTGCCTGGAGTACCCCGACTAGCGGGAGTTTTGGAGAGACCCAGTACTTC
CAWSTPTSGSFGETQYF
>NA|TRBV6-6|NA|TRBJ2-1|13
TGTGCCAGCAGAGTAAGGACGGGCAATGAGCATTTCTTC
CASRVRTGNEHFF
>NA|TRBV11-1|NA|TRBJ2-3|15
TGTGCCAGCAGCCGGCCTGCGGGGCATCCAGATACGCGGTATTTT
CASSRPAGHPDTRYF
>NA|TRBV29-1|once|TRBJ2-5|12
TGCAGCGTTGCGGTACAGGAGGAGACCCGGTACTTC
CSVAVQEETRYF
>NA|TRBV14|NA|TRBJ2-7|11
TGTGCCAGCAGCTCCAGATTCAAGCAGTACTTC
CASSSRFKQYF
>NA|TRBV7-8|once|TRBJ1-2|14
TGTGCCAGCAGCTTAGATGGTCGAAACTATGGCTACACCTTC
CASSLDGRNYGYTF
>NA|TRBV6-1|few|TRBJ2-1|16
TGTGCCAGCAGTGAAAGGAGGACGGGAGCCTACAATGAGCAGTTCTTC
CASSERRTGAYNEQFF